The 21 T cell receptor beta chains listed next were all sequenced from one sample in a study of cytomegalovirus exposure and HLA in healthy donors. Amplification used 60 Vbeta primers and 13 Jbeta primers. Profiling relied on immunoSEQ multiplex PCR, and the TCRdb table lists in-frame clones only, not all of them. This sample has roughly 110,000 clones, with 82% found just once. The sequenced sample was PBMCs. These receptor sequences come from a young woman in good health and CMV-seronegative.

A few counts support this clone. This chain joins TRBV2 and TRBJ1-5; weak D call: TRBD1 (5 bases). CDR3 length: 16 residues. The V end lost 3 bases, the J end lost 5 bases, and 17 bases lay between the germline ends. Germline-derived CDR1 and CDR2 are SNHLY and FYNNEI. The CDR3 region is CASSDPETVWDQPQHF. CDR3 sequence (DNA): TGTGCCAGCAGTGATCCGGAGACAGTATGGGATCAGCCCCAGCATTTT.

The rearrangement joins TRBV19 to TRBJ1-1; D is possibly TRBD1 (6 bases). Deletions cut 5 bases from V and 1 base from J, with 11 bases between. Germline V CDR1 and CDR2: LNHDA, SQIVND (reference sequence). This CDR3 is 14 amino acids long. The CDR3 DNA is TGTGCCAGTAGTTTAGGACAGACGAACACTGAAGCTTTCTTT. Translation: CASSLGQTNTEAFF.

The genes are TRBV4-3 and TRBJ1-2; D is undetermined. The V end lost 0 bases, the J end lost 3 bases, and 14 bases lay between the germline ends. Germline CDR1 and CDR2: LGHNA and YSLEER. CDR3 length: 16 amino acids. In DNA, the CDR3 is TGCGCCAGCAGCCAAGATCCCACGGGAGGGTACTATGGCTACACCTTC. Translated, it gives CASSQDPTGGYYGYTF.

This clone counts as medium-sized. Other DNA sequences of this sample code for an identical CDR3. The chain carries TRBV27 and TRBJ1-5; no definite D call. Trimming took 5 bases from V and 0 from J, leaving 8 bases between them. CDR3 size: 14 residues. Germline assignment: CDR1 MNHEY and CDR2 SMNVEV (reference sequence). CDR3 nucleotides: TGTGCCAGCAGTCCTTACAGTAGCAATCAGCCCCAGCATTTT. Amino acid sequence: CASSPYSSNQPQHF.

The chain employs TRBV7-2 and TRBJ2-7; 11 nucleotides match TRBD1. Unmatched junction bases numbered 6, after V lost 3 bases and J lost 5 bases. Germline CDR1 reads SGHTA; CDR2 reads FQGNSA. CDR3 length: 15 amino acids. CDR3 region: CASSFPGTGGNEQYF. The CDR3 DNA sequence: TGTGCCAGCAGCTTCCCCGGGACAGGGGGAAACGAGCAGTACTTC. The full variable domain, rest sourced from reference TRBV7-2 and TRBJ2-7, is GAGVSQSPSNKVTEKGKDVELRCDPISGHTALYWYRQSLGQGLEFLIYFQGNSAPDKSGLPSDRFSAERTGGSVSTLTIQRTQQEDSAVYLCASSFPGTGGNEQYFGPGTRLTVT.

This sequence joins TRBV29-1 and TRBJ2-2; D not resolved. This CDR3 has 10 amino acids. V lost 5 bases and J lost 5, with 3 bases in between. Germline V gene lookup returns CDR1 SQVTM and CDR2 ANQGSEA. The CDR3 DNA is TGCAGCGTTCAAACCGGGGAGCTGTTTTTT. Translating gives CSVQTGELFF.

The V call is TRBV9, the J call TRBJ1-1; possible D gene TRBD1, 5 bases. Germline CDR1 and CDR2: SGDLS and YYNGEE. V was clipped by 4 bases and J by 3 bases, with 16 bases between them. This CDR3 comprises 15 residues. The CDR3 region is CASSQTAGGDTEAFF. The DNA of the CDR3 is TGTGCCAGCAGCCAGACAGCGGGGGGGGACACTGAAGCTTTCTTT. Combining the CDR3 with reference TRBV9 and TRBJ1-1 gives the whole variable domain DSGVTQTPKHLITATGQRVTLRCSPRSGDLSVYWYQQSLDQGLQFLIQYYNGEERAKGNILERFSAQQFPDLHSELNLSSLELGDSALYFCASSQTAGGDTEAFFGQGTRLTVV.

This sequence joins TRBV11-2 and TRBJ1-1; D is unclear. CDR3 length: 15 amino acids. Per the germline V gene, CDR1 is SGHAT and CDR2 is FQNNGV. V lost 0 bases and J lost 2, with 10 bases in between. The CDR3 nucleotides are TGTGCCAGCAGCTTAGATCTACGAGGTAACACTGAAGCTTTCTTT. Translating it yields CASSLDLRGNTEAFF.

J is TRBJ2-2 and V is TRBV11-3; D might be TRBD1 (6 bases). Looked up from germline, CDR1 is SGHNT and CDR2 is YENEEA. The CDR3 runs 16 residues. V lost 6 bases, J lost 1 base, and 15 bases lay in between. CDR3 sequence (DNA): TGTGCCAGCAGTACCCCCAGGGGCCGGAACACCGGGGAGCTGTTTTTT. It is translated as CASSTPRGRNTGELFF. The variable domain in full, completed from reference TRBV11-3 and TRBJ2-2, reads EAGVVQSPRYKIIEKKQPVAFWCNPISGHNTLYWYLQNLGQGPELLIRYENEEAVDDSQLPKDRFSAERLKGVDSTLKIQPAELGDSAVYLCASSTPRGRNTGELFFGEGSRLTVL.

The genes are TRBV19 and TRBJ1-2, with TRBD1 identical over 8 bases. Germline V lookup: CDR1 LNHDA, CDR2 SQIVND (reference sequence). This CDR3 has 13 residues. With 5 bases clipped from V and 7 bases from J, the junction kept 6 bases outside the gene matches. Written as DNA, the CDR3 is TGTGCCAGTAGTGCTCAGGGGGCCAGTGGCTACACCTTC. It encodes CASSAQGASGYTF.

The genes are TRBV5-6 and TRBJ2-7, with 9 bases aligning to TRBD2. The CDR3 is made up of 16 amino acids. The V gene end was trimmed by 1 base and the J gene end by 1 base; junction bases not matched to a gene: 6. CDR1 SGHDT and CDR2 YYEEEE come from the germline V gene. DNA for the CDR3: TGTGCCAGCAGCTTGACCGTGGCGGGAGGGTCCTACGAGCAGTACTTC. It specifies CASSLTVAGGSYEQYF.

This chain joins TRBV5-1 and TRBJ1-1, with a possible D match to TRBD1 (6 bases). The CDR3 spans 14 residues. Germline V gene data show CDR1 as SGHRS and CDR2 as YFSETQ. The V end was cut by 3 bases, the J end by 0 bases, with 9 bases between. The CDR3 coding sequence is TGCGCCAGCAGCTCCTACAGGGTGAACACTGAAGCTTTCTTT. The encoded protein is CASSSYRVNTEAFF.

The chain uses TRBV29-1 and TRBJ2-5; D is possibly TRBD1 (5 bases). Trimming shortened V by 0 bases and J by 2 bases, and 13 bases separated the two germline ends. CDR1 and CDR2 (germline): SQVTM, ANQGSEA. The CDR3 has 15 amino acids. DNA of the CDR3: TGCAGCGTTGAAGATTTTGGGGCTTTACAAGAGACCCAGTACTTC. Residues: CSVEDFGALQETQYF.

The chain uses TRBV19 and TRBJ2-1, with 7 bases identical to TRBD2. This CDR3 contains 16 residues. Trimming cost V 4 bases and J 2 bases; bases outside gene matches: 8. Germline-derived CDR1 and CDR2 are LNHDA and SQIVND (reference sequence). CDR3 in amino acids: CASSRTAGVPYNEQFF. CDR3 bases: TGTGCCAGTAGTAGGACGGCGGGGGTCCCCTACAATGAGCAGTTCTTC.

The chain is built from TRBV4-1 and TRBJ2-1; 9 nucleotides match TRBD1. CDR1 MGHRA and CDR2 YSYEKL come from the germline V gene. J was trimmed by 5 bases and V by 2 bases; bases with no gene match: 7. This CDR3 spans 16 amino acids. CDR3: CASSQRRGQGDNEQFF. The DNA for the CDR3 is TGCGCCAGCAGCCAAAGGAGGGGACAGGGTGACAATGAGCAGTTCTTC.

The rearrangement links TRBV11-2 to TRBJ1-4; the D gene is possibly TRBD1 (5 bases). CDR3 length: 15 amino acids. Trimming removed 5 bases from V and 6 bases from J, with 16 bases in between. The V gene's germline CDR1 is SGHAT and CDR2 FQNNGV. For the CDR3, the DNA is TGTGCCAGCAGCAGGAGGGGTCAGGAGGATGAAAAACTGTTTTTT. It specifies CASSRRGQEDEKLFF. The variable domain in full, with the rest retrieved from reference TRBV11-2 and TRBJ1-4, is EAGVAQSPRYKIIEKRQSVAFWCNPISGHATLYWYQQILGQGPKLLIQFQNNGVVDDSQLPKDRFSAERLKGVDSTLKIQPAKLEDSAVYLCASSRRGQEDEKLFFGSGTQLSVL.

This chain links TRBV10-3 with TRBJ1-2; D is possibly TRBD1 (5 bases). V was clipped by 0 bases and J by 8 bases, with 13 bases between them. The CDR3 extends over 14 amino acids. The germline V gene encodes CDR1 ENHRY and CDR2 SYGVKD. CDR3 region: CAISESVGLGGYTF. CDR3 nucleotides: TGTGCCATCAGTGAGTCGGTGGGGCTAGGGGGCTACACCTTC.

The gene calls are TRBV7-9 and TRBJ2-5, with 8 bases identical to TRBD2. This CDR3 has 16 amino acids. CDR1 is SEHNR and CDR2 is FQNEAQ in the germline V gene (reference sequence). J gave up 5 bases and V 5 bases, and 13 bases lay outside the gene matches. CDR3 bases: TGTGCCAGCAGCCCCCTCGGAGCGGGAGATGTGGAGACCCAGTACTTC. It is translated as CASSPLGAGDVETQYF.

The genes are TRBV11-2 and TRBJ2-7; tentatively, D is TRBD2 (5 bases). Germline V CDR1 and CDR2: SGHAT, FQNNGV. Trimming removed 5 bases from V and 3 bases from J, with 11 bases in between. The CDR3 is 13 amino acids. The CDR3 here is CASSPPGLYEQYF. In DNA, the CDR3 is TGTGCCAGCAGCCCCCCCGGACTCTACGAGCAGTACTTC.

The gene calls are TRBV30 and TRBJ1-5, with D possibly matching TRBD1 (5 bases). Germline-derived CDR1 and CDR2 are GTSNPN and SVGIG (reference sequence). The length of the CDR3 is 15 residues. V shed 0 bases and J shed 2 bases, with 11 bases lying between them. CDR3 nucleotides: TGTGCCTGGAGTGTATGGGGGGGTGGCAATCAGCCCCAGCATTTT. Translated, it gives CAWSVWGGGNQPQHF.

V and J are TRBV11-3 and TRBJ2-7, with 7 positions matching TRBD2. The V gene end was trimmed by 1 base and the J gene end by 6 bases; junction bases not matched to a gene: 9. Germline CDR1 reads SGHNT; CDR2 reads YENEEA. The CDR3 is 15 amino acids. The CDR3 spells CASSLAGGNEAEQYF. For the CDR3, the DNA is TGTGCCAGCAGCTTAGCGGGAGGAAATGAAGCCGAGCAGTACTTC.